Below, 30 T cell receptor beta chains from the same sample are listed, as sequenced in a study of shared clonotypes between healthy human individuals. Method: immunoSEQ multiplex PCR; TCRdb's copy keeps in-frame clones and lacks some. The data contain about 2,200,000 clones, roughly 91% of them singletons. Terminally differentiated effector memory CD45RA+ cells were left out of the naive CD8 fraction, which was CD45RO-negative and positively selected for CCR7. The sample taken for sequencing was naive CD8+ T cells from PBMCs. These receptors were collected from a man in his late teens or twenties in good health. Some clones in this sample may be carry-over from other donors' samples.

The gene calls are TRBV14 and TRBJ2-7, with D maybe TRBD2 (5 bases). V was trimmed by 4 bases and J by 4 bases, leaving 14 bases between them. The CDR3 spans 14 residues. Germline V gives CDR1 SGHDN, CDR2 FVKESK. This CDR3 reads CASSPGLTLYEQYF. Here the CDR3 DNA reads TGTGCCAGCAGCCCCGGACTGACGCTATACGAGCAGTACTTC.

CDR3 in DNA: TGTGCCAGCAGTCCACGGGACAGAAATGAAAAACTGTTTTTT. Its translation is CASSPRDRNEKLFF. This chain joins TRBV27 and TRBJ1-4; 7 bases are a match to TRBD1. J was trimmed by 5 bases and V by 5 bases; bases with no gene match: 5. The CDR3 runs to 14 residues. Germline CDR1 and CDR2: MNHEY and SMNVEV (reference sequence).

The genes are TRBV2 and TRBJ2-7; 9 positions agree with TRBD1. Germline V gene lookup returns CDR1 SNHLY and CDR2 FYNNEI. The CDR3 has 14 amino acids. V gave up 6 bases and J gave up 6 bases; unmatched junction bases: 9. This chain's CDR3 is CASRKRDREGEQYF. CDR3 nucleotides: TGTGCCAGCAGGAAACGGGACAGGGAAGGCGAGCAGTACTTC.

Worth noting for this clone: Other DNA sequences within the sample encode an identical CDR3. The chain links TRBV6-5 to TRBJ2-7; either TRBD1 or TRBD2 may fit D (6 bases each). The CDR3 loop spans 14 amino acids. Trimming removed 2 bases from V and 3 bases from J, with 11 bases in between. Germline V lookup: CDR1 MNHEY, CDR2 SVGAGI. The CDR3 nucleotides are TGTGCCAGCAGTTACGGCGGAGGGGGCTACGAGCAGTACTTC. Translating gives CASSYGGGGYEQYF.

Details on this clone: Other DNA sequences in the sample encode the same CDR3. The rearrangement joins TRBV5-6 to TRBJ2-5; D is unresolved. V was shortened by 0 bases and J by 5 bases, with 2 bases between the two germline ends. CDR1 is SGHDT and CDR2 is YYEEEE in the germline V gene. The CDR3 is made up of 11 amino acids. The CDR3 is CASSLDETQYF. CDR3 DNA: TGTGCCAGCAGCTTGGATGAGACCCAGTACTTC.

V gene TRBV7-8 combines with J gene TRBJ2-7; 8 nucleotides align to TRBD2. Germline V CDR1 and CDR2: SGHVS, FQNEAQ. Trimming took 3 bases from V and 5 from J; bases not matched to a gene: 12. The length of the CDR3 is 16 residues. The CDR3 nucleotides read TGTGCCAGCAGCTTGACCGAACTGACTAGCGTCGACGAGCAGTACTTC. This gives the protein CASSLTELTSVDEQYF.

The genes are TRBV10-3 and TRBJ1-2; TRBD1 agrees at 7 bases. V gave up 3 bases and J gave up 2 bases; unmatched junction bases: 9. This CDR3 contains 16 residues. CDR1 and CDR2 from the germline V gene are ENHRY and SYGVKD. CDR3: CAISEGRGTENYGYTF. The CDR3 DNA is TGTGCCATCAGTGAAGGCAGGGGGACTGAGAACTATGGCTACACCTTC.

The chain is built from TRBV13 and TRBJ1-4; a possible D gene is TRBD1 (5 bases). Trimming pared 5 bases from V and 0 bases from J, leaving 16 bases between. Germline lookup yields CDR1 PRHDT and CDR2 FYEKMQ (reference sequence). This CDR3 is built from 17 residues. CDR3 in amino acids: CASSPRDGVATNEKLFF. CDR3 in DNA: TGTGCCAGCAGCCCGCGGGACGGGGTGGCAACTAATGAAAAACTGTTTTTT. Variable domain in full (rest from reference TRBV13 and TRBJ1-4): AAGVIQSPRHLIKEKRETATLKCYPIPRHDTVYWYQQGPGQDPQFLISFYEKMQSDKGSIPDRFSAQQFSDYHSELNMSSLELGDSALYFCASSPRDGVATNEKLFFGSGTQLSVL.

J is TRBJ1-1 and V is TRBV9; D is perhaps TRBD1 (6 bases). The CDR3 has 13 residues. V was clipped by 2 bases and J by 6 bases, with 11 bases between them. Germline V gene sequence: CDR1 SGDLS, CDR2 YYNGEE. The CDR3 reads CASSVAGVAEAFF. CDR3 DNA: TGTGCCAGCAGCGTGGCAGGGGTGGCTGAAGCTTTCTTT.

This chain links TRBV5-6 with TRBJ1-5, with D unclear. CDR1 SGHDT and CDR2 YYEEEE come from the germline V gene. The CDR3 loop spans 17 amino acids. Trimming stripped 0 bases from V and 1 base from J, with 14 bases between. CDR3 in amino acids: CASSLVYESGSNQPQHF. In DNA, the CDR3 is TGTGCCAGCAGCTTGGTATACGAGTCGGGGAGCAATCAGCCCCAGCATTTT.

In the case of this clone: The same CDR3 is also encoded by other DNA sequences in this sample. The chain couples TRBV15 to TRBJ1-1; a weak D match, TRBD1 (5 bases). The CDR3 is 14 residues long. Trimming left V 0 bases short and J 6 bases short, with 11 bases between. Germline V gene sequence: CDR1 LNHNV, CDR2 YYDKDF (reference sequence). CDR3 bases: TGTGCCACCAGCAGAGATCGGGGGGGATCTGAAGCTTTCTTT. Translating gives CATSRDRGGSEAFF.

On this clone: At the DNA level, this CDR3 is encoded by other sequences in the same sample as well. CDR3 coding DNA: TGTGCCAGCAGTTTATTGCCGGGTAGCAATCAGCCCCAGCATTTT. Translated: CASSLLPGSNQPQHF. V gene TRBV27 combines with J gene TRBJ1-5; D not certain. Germline V gene lookup returns CDR1 MNHEY and CDR2 SMNVEV (reference sequence). The CDR3 is 15 amino acids. Between the trimmed V and J ends, which lost 1 base and 0 bases, there was a span of 7 bases.

J is TRBJ2-7 and V is TRBV29-1; 7 bases agree with TRBD1. Per the germline V gene, CDR1 is SQVTM and CDR2 is ANQGSEA. The CDR3 has 13 residues. J gave up 0 bases and V 6 bases, and 5 bases lay outside the gene matches. The CDR3 is CSVPTGSSYEQYF. CDR3 in DNA: TGCAGCGTCCCGACAGGGAGCTCCTACGAGCAGTACTTC.

V is TRBV5-1 and J is TRBJ2-1; 11 positions match TRBD1. The J segment lost 8 bases and the V segment lost 3 bases, leaving 10 bases of the junction unmatched. In germline, CDR1 is SGHRS, CDR2 YFSETQ. This CDR3 contains 16 residues. The CDR3 is CASSWSRDRGRDEQFF. The CDR3 DNA is TGCGCCAGCAGCTGGAGCCGGGACAGGGGGAGGGATGAGCAGTTCTTC.

V gene TRBV6-5 combines with J gene TRBJ1-1; a weak D match, TRBD1 (6 bases). V lost 5 bases to trimming and J lost 4 bases, with 17 bases between them. Germline V gives CDR1 MNHEY, CDR2 SVGAGI. There are 15 residues in the CDR3. CDR3 protein: CASSHGTPGGTEAFF. The CDR3 DNA is TGTGCCAGCAGTCACGGGACACCGGGAGGCACTGAAGCTTTCTTT.

The rearrangement joins TRBV28 to TRBJ2-7; no clear D. The ends were cut back, 0 bases at V and 3 bases at J, with 3 bases in the middle. From germline, CDR1 is MDHEN and CDR2 SYDVKM. The CDR3 has 12 amino acids. CDR3 sequence: CASSLWHYEQYF. The CDR3 nucleotides are TGTGCCAGCAGTTTATGGCACTACGAGCAGTACTTC.

This clone was recorded once. This rearrangement joins TRBV5-6 to TRBJ2-5; 7 nucleotides agree with TRBD2. This CDR3 comprises 16 residues. V gave up 3 bases and J gave up 0 bases; unmatched junction bases: 8. Looked up from germline, CDR1 is SGHDT and CDR2 is YYEEEE. The CDR3 is CASSSPSGPNQETQYF. The CDR3 nucleotides are TGTGCCAGCAGCTCCCCTAGCGGACCAAACCAAGAGACCCAGTACTTC.

The chain links TRBV11-3 to TRBJ2-1; 9 nucleotides line up with TRBD2. Germline CDR1 is SGHNT and CDR2 is YENEEA. The junction had 12 bases not matched to a gene; V was cut back by 5 bases and J by 7 bases. The CDR3 totals 16 residues. CDR3 amino acids: CASSDRDSGSPNEQFF. The DNA of the CDR3 is TGTGCCAGCAGCGACCGGGATAGCGGGAGCCCGAATGAGCAGTTCTTC. The variable domain in full, completed from reference TRBV11-3 and TRBJ2-1, reads EAGVVQSPRYKIIEKKQPVAFWCNPISGHNTLYWYLQNLGQGPELLIRYENEEAVDDSQLPKDRFSAERLKGVDSTLKIQPAELGDSAVYLCASSDRDSGSPNEQFFGPGTRLTVL.

This clone was detected only once. This chain links TRBV2 with TRBJ2-7; 11 bases are shared with TRBD2. Germline trimming cut 7 bases from V and 5 bases from J; bases unmatched to any gene: 10. The CDR3 length is 15 residues. Germline loops: CDR1 SNHLY, CDR2 FYNNEI. CDR3 loop: CASKVLAGVVDEQYF. The CDR3 nucleotides read TGTGCCAGCAAGGTACTAGCGGGAGTCGTCGACGAGCAGTACTTC.

The V and J genes are TRBV11-2 and TRBJ2-7; D is unresolved. V shed 8 bases and J shed 1 base, with 15 bases lying between them. This CDR3 is 14 amino acids long. Germline-derived CDR1 and CDR2 are SGHAT and FQNNGV. CDR3: CASGQIGISYEQYF. The CDR3 DNA reads as TGTGCCAGCGGGCAAATAGGGATTTCCTACGAGCAGTACTTC.

This chain's CDR3 is CAITSSSYYGYTF. The CDR3 DNA reads TGTGCCATCACGAGCTCCTCCTACTATGGCTACACCTTC. The V gene is TRBV28, the J gene TRBJ1-2, with D uncertain. Looked up from germline, CDR1 is MDHEN and CDR2 is SYDVKM. The CDR3 is 13 amino acids. Trimming took off 10 bases at V and 3 bases at J, with 15 bases between the two ends.

The J gene is TRBJ2-7, the V gene TRBV28; D uncertain. V lost 2 bases and J 7 bases, leaving 9 bases between the germline ends. In germline, CDR1 is MDHEN, CDR2 SYDVKM. This CDR3 spans 12 amino acids. DNA for the CDR3: TGTGCCAGCAGTTTACCAGCAACGGAGCAGTACTTC. Protein product: CASSLPATEQYF.

This clone was found a few times. This chain links TRBV27 with TRBJ2-3; D gene uncertain. Trimming took 0 bases from V and 2 from J, leaving 6 bases between them. CDR1 is MNHEY and CDR2 is SMNVEV in the germline V gene (reference sequence). The length of the CDR3 is 14 residues. CDR3 DNA: TGTGCCAGCAGTTTATCGATAACCACAGATACGCAGTATTTT. It yields the protein CASSLSITTDTQYF.

The chain is built from TRBV4-1 and TRBJ1-1; D is ambiguous. This CDR3 region has 15 residues. Trimming stripped 1 base from V and 11 bases from J, with 20 bases between. CDR1 and CDR2 from the germline V gene are MGHRA and YSYEKL. CDR3 coding DNA: TGCGCCAGCAGCCAAGGCTCATCGTATCATGCGGGGGCTTTCTTT. This encodes CASSQGSSYHAGAFF.

This chain uses TRBV27 with TRBJ2-7; no firm D call. The CDR3 sequence is 15 residues long. Germline-derived CDR1 and CDR2 are MNHEY and SMNVEV (reference sequence). V lost 1 base and J 0 bases, leaving 10 bases between the germline ends. The CDR3 protein is CASSLWSVSSYEQYF. The CDR3 DNA follows: TGTGCCAGCAGTTTATGGTCAGTCAGCTCCTACGAGCAGTACTTC.

The chain is built from TRBV4-2 and TRBJ1-2, with TRBD1 matching over 9 bases. Germline V gene lookup returns CDR1 LGHNA and CDR2 YNFKEQ. The CDR3 runs 16 residues. V lost 3 bases and J lost 7; bases outside the gene matches: 12. The CDR3 here is CASSQSRDRELAGYTF. The CDR3 region has the DNA TGTGCCAGCAGCCAGTCAAGGGACAGGGAGCTTGCTGGCTACACCTTC.

CDR3 sequence reads: CASSVWGTQADTQYF. The CDR3 region has the DNA TGCGCCAGCAGTGTGTGGGGGACACAGGCAGATACGCAGTATTTT. This rearrangement joins TRBV10-1 to TRBJ2-3; TRBD1 is a possible D gene (6 bases). Germline CDR1 reads WNHNN; CDR2 reads SYGVQD (reference sequence). Trimming shortened V by 4 bases and J by 4 bases, and 15 bases separated the two germline ends. The CDR3 runs 15 residues.

V usage is TRBV28 and J usage is TRBJ2-7, with 11 bases that match TRBD2. This CDR3 comprises 16 residues. CDR1 is MDHEN, CDR2 SYDVKM, per germline. V lost 3 bases, J lost 3 bases, and 7 bases stayed unmatched. Here the CDR3 DNA reads TGTGCCAGCAGTTTGTTGGCCGGACTAGCGGGCTACGAGCAGTACTTC. It specifies CASSLLAGLAGYEQYF.

This chain links TRBV27 with TRBJ2-7; 7 nucleotides agree with TRBD1. The CDR3 runs to 14 residues. With V trimmed by 5 bases and J by 3 bases, 7 bases remained unmatched. Looked up from germline, CDR1 is MNHEY and CDR2 is SMNVEV (reference sequence). The CDR3 here is CASSEQGSFYEQYF. CDR3 bases: TGTGCCAGCAGTGAACAGGGGTCGTTCTACGAGCAGTACTTC.

The chain is built from TRBV18 and TRBJ2-1; TRBD2 agrees at 10 bases. CDR1 KGHSH and CDR2 LQKENI come from the germline V gene. Unmatched junction bases numbered 11, after V lost 0 bases and J lost 9 bases. The CDR3 extends over 17 amino acids. The CDR3: CASSPPRLAGVLGEQFF. DNA of the CDR3: TGTGCCAGCTCACCACCGAGGCTAGCGGGAGTCTTGGGTGAGCAGTTCTTC.